Below, 14 T cell receptor beta chains from the same sample are listed, as sequenced in a study of blood T cell repertoires in COVID-19. Produced via immunoSEQ multiplex PCR; TCRdb's table is partial and in-frame only. The data contain 260,000 or so clones, roughly 76% of them singletons. The sample consisted of peripheral blood. Receptors were obtained from a woman aged 80 or over with COVID-19, enrolled during active disease.

This clone was detected only once. V and J are TRBV29-1 and TRBJ2-1, with D maybe TRBD2 (5 bases). CDR1 is SQVTM, CDR2 ANQGSEA, per germline. V gave up 4 bases and J gave up 0 bases, with 19 bases separating them. This CDR3 is 17 amino acids long. The CDR3 spells CSVVDGGRLDSYNEQFF. The DNA for the CDR3 is TGCAGCGTTGTGGATGGAGGTCGTCTGGACTCCTACAATGAGCAGTTCTTC.

This clone was recorded once. The chain is built from TRBV3-1 (or the pseudogene TRBV3-2) and TRBJ2-2, with D tentatively TRBD2 (5 bases). V lost 11 bases and J lost 1, with 14 bases in between. The germline V gene encodes CDR1 LGHDT and CDR2 YNNKEL (reference sequence). The CDR3 is made up of 14 amino acids. The CDR3 DNA follows: TGTGCCGCCCGGGTAGCGCAGAACACCGGGGAGCTGTTTTTT. This codes for CAARVAQNTGELFF.

This clone came up once. The DNA for the CDR3 is TGTGCCTGGAGGCCACAGGGAATTGGCGAGCAGTACTTC. Amino acids: CAWRPQGIGEQYF. The chain couples TRBV30 to TRBJ2-7, with D perhaps TRBD1 (6 bases). Trimming took off 3 bases at V and 6 bases at J, with 15 bases between the two ends. Germline loops: CDR1 GTSNPN, CDR2 SVGIG (reference sequence). The CDR3 is 13 amino acids.

This sequence joins TRBV7-9 and TRBJ2-1; 9 nucleotides agree with TRBD2. The ends lost 1 base at V and 16 bases at J; junction bases unmatched: 11. Germline V gene data show CDR1 as SEHNR and CDR2 as FQNEAQ (reference sequence). The CDR3 totals 14 residues. This CDR3 reads CASSLVQPPSGIFF. CDR3 in DNA: TGTGCCAGCAGCTTAGTTCAGCCCCCTAGCGGGATATTCTTC.

The V and J genes are TRBV28 and TRBJ1-5, with D unresolved. This CDR3 is built from 15 residues. The V end lost 6 bases, the J end lost 0 bases, and 12 bases lay between the germline ends. Germline V lookup: CDR1 MDHEN, CDR2 SYDVKM. The CDR3 DNA reads TGTGCCAGCAGACTACGGGGAAATAGCAATCAGCCCCAGCATTTT. It translates to CASRLRGNSNQPQHF.

V and J are TRBV19 and TRBJ1-5; D not certain. Germline loops: CDR1 LNHDA, CDR2 SQIVND (reference sequence). There are 12 residues in the CDR3. V dropped 3 bases and J dropped 4 bases, with 4 bases sitting between them. The DNA for the CDR3 is TGTGCCAGTAGTATCCCAAATCAGCCCCAGCATTTT. Amino acid sequence: CASSIPNQPQHF. Using reference TRBV19 and TRBJ1-5 for the parts outside the CDR3, the full variable domain is DGGITQSPKYLFRKEGQNVTLSCEQNLNHDAMYWYRQDPGQGLRLIYYSQIVNDFQKGDIAEGYSVSREKKESFPLTVTSAQKNPTAFYLCASSIPNQPQHFGDGTRLSIL.

Turning to this clone: One end of the junction is discordant with germline, which a read error may explain. The chain employs TRBV5-6 and TRBJ1-4; perhaps TRBD1 as D (5 bases). CDR1 is SGHDT, CDR2 YYEEEE, per germline. This CDR3 is built from 13 residues. The CDR3 nucleotides read TGTGCCAGCGGGCAGGGAACTTATGAAAAACTGTTTTTT. It codes for CASGQGTYEKLFF.

The V gene is TRBV4-2, the J gene TRBJ1-3; D may be TRBD1 (6 bases). Germline lookup yields CDR1 LGHNA and CDR2 YNFKEQ. The length of the CDR3 is 18 residues. Trimming shortened V by 2 bases and J by 4 bases, and 21 bases separated the two germline ends. The CDR3 sequence is CASSQLPGTSPQGNTIYF. The DNA for the CDR3 is TGTGCCAGCAGCCAACTACCCGGGACATCGCCCCAAGGAAACACCATATATTTT.

The V gene is TRBV14, the J gene TRBJ2-3; possibly TRBD1 for D (5 bases). V lost 4 bases and J 8 bases, leaving 13 bases between the germline ends. The length of the CDR3 is 13 residues. Germline V gene data show CDR1 as SGHDN and CDR2 as FVKESK. The CDR3 coding sequence is TGTGCCAGCAGCCTTCAGGGTCGTACTACGCAGTATTTT. This codes for CASSLQGRTTQYF.

This chain's CDR3 is CASSPRIIASSSTSYNEQFF. The CDR3 bases are TGTGCCAGCTCACCGCGTATTATAGCGTCCAGTAGTACTTCCTACAATGAGCAGTTCTTC. The chain employs TRBV18 and TRBJ2-1; D is possibly TRBD2 (5 bases). V was shortened by 3 bases and J by 1 base, with 25 bases between the two germline ends. Germline V gene lookup returns CDR1 KGHSH and CDR2 LQKENI. The CDR3 covers 20 residues.

This clone was observed a single time. Here the CDR3 reads CASSLKSEAFF. CDR3 bases: TGTGCCAGCTCCCTCAAGAGTGAAGCTTTCTTT. The chain joins TRBV18 to TRBJ1-1; D call uncertain. CDR1 is KGHSH, CDR2 LQKENI, per germline. Trimming cost V 6 bases and J 7 bases, with 9 bases left between them. CDR3 length equals 11 residues.

The V call is TRBV6-4, the J call TRBJ2-1; 7 bases agree with TRBD1. V lost 7 bases and J lost 9; bases outside the gene matches: 9. Germline CDR1 and CDR2: MRHNA and SNTAGT. This CDR3 has 13 residues. This CDR3 reads CASTSQAGGEQFF. CDR3 in DNA: TGTGCCAGCACCTCGCAGGCAGGGGGTGAGCAGTTCTTC.

This chain uses TRBV30 with TRBJ2-7; 7 bases match TRBD2. The V and J ends lost 4 bases and 5 bases, in that order; junction bases with no gene match: 8. CDR1 is GTSNPN, CDR2 SVGIG, per germline (reference sequence). The CDR3 runs 13 residues. The chain's CDR3 is CAWNGGSFDEQYF. CDR3 coding DNA: TGTGCCTGGAACGGCGGGAGCTTCGACGAGCAGTACTTC.

The chain links TRBV11-1 to TRBJ2-7; D is possibly TRBD2 (6 bases). This CDR3 has 14 amino acids. V shed 5 bases and J shed 5 bases, with 16 bases lying between them. Germline assignment: CDR1 SGHAT and CDR2 FQDESV (reference sequence). CDR3 coding DNA: TGTGCCAGCAGCCTTCAGGAGGGGTACCACGAGCAGTACTTC. As protein: CASSLQEGYHEQYF.